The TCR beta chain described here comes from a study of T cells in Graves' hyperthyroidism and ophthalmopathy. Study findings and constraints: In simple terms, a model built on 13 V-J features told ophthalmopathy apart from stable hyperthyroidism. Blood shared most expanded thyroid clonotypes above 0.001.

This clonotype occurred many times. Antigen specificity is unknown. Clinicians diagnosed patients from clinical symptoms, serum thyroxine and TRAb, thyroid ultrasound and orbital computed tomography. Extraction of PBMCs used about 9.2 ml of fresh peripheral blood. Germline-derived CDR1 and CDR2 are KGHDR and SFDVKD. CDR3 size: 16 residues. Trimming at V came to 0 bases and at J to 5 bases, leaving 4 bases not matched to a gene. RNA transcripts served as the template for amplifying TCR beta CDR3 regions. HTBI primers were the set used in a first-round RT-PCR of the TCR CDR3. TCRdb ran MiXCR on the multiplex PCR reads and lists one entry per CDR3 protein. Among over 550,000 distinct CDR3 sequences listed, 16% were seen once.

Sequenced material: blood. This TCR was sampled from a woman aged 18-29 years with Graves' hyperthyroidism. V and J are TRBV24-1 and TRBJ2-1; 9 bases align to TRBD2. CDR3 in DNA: TGTGCCACCAGTGATTTGGGTAGCGGGAGAAACAATGAGCAGTTCTTC. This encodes CATSDLGSGRNNEQFF.